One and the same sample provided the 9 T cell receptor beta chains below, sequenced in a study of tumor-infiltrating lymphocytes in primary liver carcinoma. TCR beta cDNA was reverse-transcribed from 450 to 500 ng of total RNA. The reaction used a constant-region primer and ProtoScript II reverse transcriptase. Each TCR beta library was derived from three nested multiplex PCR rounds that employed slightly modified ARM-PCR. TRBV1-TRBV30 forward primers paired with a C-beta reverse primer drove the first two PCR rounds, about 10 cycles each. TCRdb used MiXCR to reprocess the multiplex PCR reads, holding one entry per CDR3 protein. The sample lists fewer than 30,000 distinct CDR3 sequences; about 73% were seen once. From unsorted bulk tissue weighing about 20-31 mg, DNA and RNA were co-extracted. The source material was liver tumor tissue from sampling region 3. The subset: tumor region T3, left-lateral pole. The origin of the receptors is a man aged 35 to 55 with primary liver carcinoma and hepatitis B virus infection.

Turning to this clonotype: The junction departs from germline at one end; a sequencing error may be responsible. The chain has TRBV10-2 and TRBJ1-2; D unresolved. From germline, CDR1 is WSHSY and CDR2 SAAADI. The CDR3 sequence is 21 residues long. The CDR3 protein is CARSEGLVSEGRRRLGYGYTF. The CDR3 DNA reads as TGCGCCAGAAGTGAGGGCTTAGTGTCGGAGGGTAGACGAAGATTGGGTTATGGCTACACCTTC.

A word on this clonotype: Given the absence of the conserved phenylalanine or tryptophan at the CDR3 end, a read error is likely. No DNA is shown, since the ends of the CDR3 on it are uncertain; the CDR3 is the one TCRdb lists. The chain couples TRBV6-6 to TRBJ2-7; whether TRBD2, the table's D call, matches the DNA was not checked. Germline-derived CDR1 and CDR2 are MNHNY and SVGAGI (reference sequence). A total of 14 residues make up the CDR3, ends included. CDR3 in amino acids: CASSGGADGIGQYL.

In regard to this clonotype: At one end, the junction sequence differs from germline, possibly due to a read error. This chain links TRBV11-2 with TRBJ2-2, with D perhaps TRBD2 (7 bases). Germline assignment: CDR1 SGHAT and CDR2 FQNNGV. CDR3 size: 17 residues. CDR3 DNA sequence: TGTGCCAGCAACTTAGCATTAGGAGGGGGGGACACCGGGGAGTTGTTTTTT. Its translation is CASNLALGGGDTGELFF.

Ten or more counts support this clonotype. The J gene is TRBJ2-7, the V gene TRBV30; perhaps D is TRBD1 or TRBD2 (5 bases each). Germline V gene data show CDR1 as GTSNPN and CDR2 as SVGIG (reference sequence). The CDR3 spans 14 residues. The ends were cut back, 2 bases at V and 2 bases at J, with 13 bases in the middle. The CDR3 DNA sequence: TGTGCCTGGAGTCTATATCCGGGACCCTACGAGCAGTACTTC. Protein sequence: CAWSLYPGPYEQYF.

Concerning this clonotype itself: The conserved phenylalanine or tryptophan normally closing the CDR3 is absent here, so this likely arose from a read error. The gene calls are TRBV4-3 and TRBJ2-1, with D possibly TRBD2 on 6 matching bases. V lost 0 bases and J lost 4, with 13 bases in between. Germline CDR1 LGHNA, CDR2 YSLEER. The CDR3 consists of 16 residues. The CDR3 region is CASSQDGLTAYNEQFL. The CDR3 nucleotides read TGCGCCAGCAGCCAAGACGGACTAACTGCATACAATGAGCAGTTCCTC.

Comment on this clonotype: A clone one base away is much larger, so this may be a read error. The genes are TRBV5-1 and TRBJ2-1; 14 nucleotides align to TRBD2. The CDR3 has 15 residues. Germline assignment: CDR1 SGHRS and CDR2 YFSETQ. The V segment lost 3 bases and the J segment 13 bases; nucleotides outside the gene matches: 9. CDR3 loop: CASSSRLAGGSDQFF. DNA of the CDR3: TGCGCCAGCAGCTCACGACTAGCGGGAGGGAGTGATCAGTTCTTC.

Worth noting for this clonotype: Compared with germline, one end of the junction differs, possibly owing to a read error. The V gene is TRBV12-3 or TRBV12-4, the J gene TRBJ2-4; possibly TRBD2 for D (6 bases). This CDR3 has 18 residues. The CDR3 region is CASSLWGGANIAKNIQYF. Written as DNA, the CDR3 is TGTGCCAGTAGTTTATGGGGCGGGGCGAACATAGCCAAAAACATTCAGTACTTC.

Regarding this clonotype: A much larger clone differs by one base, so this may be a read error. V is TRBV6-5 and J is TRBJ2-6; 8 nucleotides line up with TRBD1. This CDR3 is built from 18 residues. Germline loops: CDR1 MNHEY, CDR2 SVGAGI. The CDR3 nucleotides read TGTGCCGGCAGTCTTTGGACAGGGATGAAAGCTAGGGCCAACGTCCTGACTTTC. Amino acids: CAGSLWTGMKARANVLTF.

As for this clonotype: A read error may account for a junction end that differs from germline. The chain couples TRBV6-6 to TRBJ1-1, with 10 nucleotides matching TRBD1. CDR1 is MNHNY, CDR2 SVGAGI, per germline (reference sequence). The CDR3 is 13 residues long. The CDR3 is CAISSGQGVEALF. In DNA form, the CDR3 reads TGTGCCATCAGTTCCGGACAGGGGGTTGAAGCTCTCTTC.